The entry below describes one T cell receptor beta chain. Its antigen remains unidentified. This sample is part of a study of cytomegalovirus exposure and HLA in healthy donors. Study findings and constraints: Later work showed greater clonal expansion in HLA-associated TCR beta chains than in equally common others.

Germline CDR1 and CDR2: LNHDA and SQIVND (reference sequence). V dropped 6 bases and J dropped 9; count of bases not matched to a gene: 11. This CDR3 comprises 14 residues. PCR primers comprised 60 Vbeta and 13 Jbeta primers. Here immunoSEQ multiplex PCR was the method, and the copy in TCRdb shows in-frame clones only, minus some. This sample carries roughly 100,000 clones, roughly 78% of them seen once, and the ten largest clones take 1.5% to 2%. The specimen was PBMCs. The TCR was taken from a woman in her forties in good health and CMV-seronegative. This chain connects TRBV19 to TRBJ2-1; TRBD2 agrees at 7 bases. The chain's CDR3 is CASSISGNRAEQFF. The CDR3 nucleotides are TGTGCCAGTAGCATCAGCGGGAATCGGGCTGAGCAGTTCTTC.